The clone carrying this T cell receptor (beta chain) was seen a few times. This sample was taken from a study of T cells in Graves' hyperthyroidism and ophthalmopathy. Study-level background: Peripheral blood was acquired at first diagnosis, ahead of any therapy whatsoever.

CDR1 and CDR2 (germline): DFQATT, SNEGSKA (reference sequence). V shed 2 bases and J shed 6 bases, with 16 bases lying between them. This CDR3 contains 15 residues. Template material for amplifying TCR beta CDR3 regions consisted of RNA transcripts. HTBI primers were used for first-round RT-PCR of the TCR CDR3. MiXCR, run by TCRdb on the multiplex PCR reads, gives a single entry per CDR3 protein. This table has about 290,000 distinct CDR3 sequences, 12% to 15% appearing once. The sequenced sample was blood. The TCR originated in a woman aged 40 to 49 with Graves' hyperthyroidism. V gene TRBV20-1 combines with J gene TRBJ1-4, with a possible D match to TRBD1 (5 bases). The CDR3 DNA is TGCAGTGCTAGACATGATAACAGGCGGGATGAAAAACTGTTTTTT. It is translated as CSARHDNRRDEKLFF.